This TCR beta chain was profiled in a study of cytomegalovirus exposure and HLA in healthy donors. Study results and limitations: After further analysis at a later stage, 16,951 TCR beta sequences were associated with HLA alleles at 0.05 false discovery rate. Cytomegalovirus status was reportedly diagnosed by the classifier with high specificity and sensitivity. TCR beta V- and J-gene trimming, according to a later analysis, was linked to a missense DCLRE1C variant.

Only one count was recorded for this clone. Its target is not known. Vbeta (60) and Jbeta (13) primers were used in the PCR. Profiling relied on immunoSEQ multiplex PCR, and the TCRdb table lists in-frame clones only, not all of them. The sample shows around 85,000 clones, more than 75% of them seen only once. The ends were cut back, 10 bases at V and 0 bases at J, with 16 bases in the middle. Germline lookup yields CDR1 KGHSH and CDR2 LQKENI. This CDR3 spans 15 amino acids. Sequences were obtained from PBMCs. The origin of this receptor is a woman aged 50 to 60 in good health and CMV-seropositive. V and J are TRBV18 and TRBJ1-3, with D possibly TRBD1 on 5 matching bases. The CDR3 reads CATGQDSFSGNTIYF. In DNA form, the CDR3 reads TGTGCCACCGGACAAGACAGTTTCTCTGGAAACACCATATATTTT.